This TCR beta chain was identified during a study of neurological immune-mediated disorders. The study's findings and limits: Phylogenetic grouping placed 18 of 34 multiple sclerosis patients' repertoires in one related-CDR3 cluster, a possible signature.

TCRdb ran MiXCR on the 5' RACE reads and lists one entry per CDR3 protein. The sample yields 60,000 to 80,000 distinct CDR3 sequences, around 4.7% seen once. Deletions cut 2 bases from V and 6 bases from J, with 13 bases between. This CDR3 is 15 amino acids long. Germline V gives CDR1 MNHNY, CDR2 SVGAGI (reference sequence). Of note for this clonotype: What it binds is not known.

This chain links TRBV6-6 with TRBJ2-2; D unresolved. The origin of this receptor is a woman in her forties or fifties with multiple sclerosis. Sample: PBMCs. The CDR3 region is CASSYLQGNAGELFF. The CDR3 DNA reads TGTGCCAGCAGTTACCTCCAAGGAAACGCCGGGGAGCTGTTTTTT.